The source of this T cell receptor (beta chain) is a study of blood T cell repertoires in COVID-19. Overall study: The United States, Italy and Spain provided the acute and convalescent COVID-19 samples. T cells, B-cell-depleted T cells, or PBMCs provided the cDNA or gDNA that served as material.

Original analysis: Reference gene primers were amplified, and this amplification served to estimate nucleated cell counts. The table came from immunoSEQ multiplex PCR; TCRdb's copy has only in-frame clones and leaves some out. Clonal size and the V and J genes are those of that table, whereas D and trimming came from the DNA. The sample includes roughly 190,000 clones, around 85% of them seen just once. The CDR3 totals 14 residues. Looked up from germline, CDR1 is LNHDA and CDR2 is SQIVND (reference sequence). Trimming cost V 9 bases and J 8 bases; bases outside gene matches: 15. The origin of this receptor is a man aged 30-40 years with acute or convalescent COVID-19. The rearrangement links TRBV19 to TRBJ1-2; 7 bases align to TRBD1. The source material was peripheral blood. The CDR3 coding sequence is TGTGCCAGCTCTCGTCAGGACAGGTCACTAGGCTACACCTTC. This codes for CASSRQDRSLGYTF.